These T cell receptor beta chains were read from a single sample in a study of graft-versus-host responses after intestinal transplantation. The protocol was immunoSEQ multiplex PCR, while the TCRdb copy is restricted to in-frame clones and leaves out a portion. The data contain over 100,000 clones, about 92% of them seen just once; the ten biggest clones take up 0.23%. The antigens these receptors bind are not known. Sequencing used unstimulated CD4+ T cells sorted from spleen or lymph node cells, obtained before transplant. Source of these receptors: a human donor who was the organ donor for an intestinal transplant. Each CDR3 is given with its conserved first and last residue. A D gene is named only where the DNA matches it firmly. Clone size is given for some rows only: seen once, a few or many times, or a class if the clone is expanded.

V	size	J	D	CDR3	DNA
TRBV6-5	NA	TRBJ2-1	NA	CASSPRVSLYNEQFF	TGTGCCAGCAGCCCAAGGGTGTCCCTCTACAATGAGCAGTTCTTC
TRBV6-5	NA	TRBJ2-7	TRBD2	CASSYGILAGAYEQYF	TGTGCCAGCAGTTACGGCATCTTAGCGGGAGCCTACGAGCAGTACTTC
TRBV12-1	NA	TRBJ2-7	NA	CASSCPREGHYEQYF	TGTGCCAGCAGCTGCCCCAGAGAAGGCCACTACGAGCAGTACTTC
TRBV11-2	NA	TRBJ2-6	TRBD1	CASSWKRTGSRGANVLTF	TGTGCCAGCAGCTGGAAGCGGACAGGCTCTCGCGGGGCCAACGTCCTGACTTTC
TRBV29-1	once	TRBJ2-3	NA	CSVEGGVREDTQYF	TGCAGCGTTGAAGGAGGGGTACGGGAAGATACGCAGTATTTT
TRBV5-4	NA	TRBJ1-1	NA	CASSLEGTIYTEAFF	TGTGCCAGCAGCTTGGAGGGCACAATTTACACTGAAGCTTTCTTT
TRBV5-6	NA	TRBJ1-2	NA	CASSSGGSYGYTF	TGTGCCAGCAGCTCCGGGGGGAGCTATGGCTACACCTTC
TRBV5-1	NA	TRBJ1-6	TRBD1	CASSPGQGVSPLHF	TGCGCCAGCAGCCCGGGACAGGGTGTCTCACCCCTCCACTTT
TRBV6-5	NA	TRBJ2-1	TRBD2	CATGRREGREQFF	TGTGCCACCGGCCGGCGGGAGGGCCGTGAGCAGTTCTTC
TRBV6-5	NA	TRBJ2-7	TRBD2	CATRGGSSHEQYF	TGTGCCACCCGGGGCGGGAGCTCCCACGAGCAGTACTTC
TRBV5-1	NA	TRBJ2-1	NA	CASSLVPDNEQFF	TGCGCCAGCAGCTTGGTCCCCGACAATGAGCAGTTCTTC
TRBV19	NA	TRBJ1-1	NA	CASSADRWRTEAFF	TGTGCCAGTAGTGCCGACAGGTGGCGGACTGAAGCTTTCTTT
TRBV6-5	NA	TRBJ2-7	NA	CASSYSGTGTYEQYF	TGTGCCAGCAGTTACTCGGGAACAGGGACCTACGAGCAGTACTTC
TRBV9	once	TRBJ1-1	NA	CASSVRGEGGDTEAFF	TGTGCCAGCAGCGTAAGAGGGGAAGGGGGAGACACTGAAGCTTTCTTT
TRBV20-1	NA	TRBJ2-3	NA	CSAPGTPSQYF	TGCAGTGCGCCAGGGACTCCGTCGCAGTATTTT